A single sample is the source of the 22 T cell receptor beta chains below, sequenced in a study of T cell repertoires in cytomegalovirus infection. From the reads, TCRdb called clonotypes with MiXCR, one entry per CDR3 protein. The sample consists of around 490,000 distinct CDR3 sequences, about 26% of them appearing once. The sequenced sample was PBMCs. Receptors originate from a human donor in good health (CMV status not recorded). Some clones in this sample may be carry-over from other donors' samples.

This clonotype has at least ten counts. The rearrangement joins TRBV5-4 to TRBJ2-1; D gene unclear. Trimming shortened V by 5 bases and J by 3 bases, and 6 bases separated the two germline ends. Germline CDR1 is SGHNT and CDR2 is YYREEE (reference sequence). The CDR3 is made up of 12 amino acids. The CDR3 here is CASRQDYNEQFF. CDR3 sequence (DNA): TGTGCCAGCAGACAAGACTACAATGAGCAGTTCTTC.

This clonotype occurred a few times. CDR3 nucleotides: TGTGCCATCAGTGAACCGGGGGAAGGTCAGCAAGAGACCCAGTACTTC. Its translation: CAISEPGEGQQETQYF. This chain joins TRBV10-3 and TRBJ2-5; perhaps TRBD2 as D (6 bases). The CDR3 loop spans 16 amino acids. Trimming pared 3 bases from V and 2 bases from J, leaving 16 bases between. Germline V gene sequence: CDR1 ENHRY, CDR2 SYGVKD.

There are a few counts of this clonotype. CDR3 protein: CASSLGKDYGHEQYV. The CDR3 DNA sequence: TGTGCCAGCAGTTTGGGGAAAGACTATGGCCACGAGCAGTACGTC. The rearrangement uses TRBV27 and TRBJ2-7, with a tentative D call TRBD2 (5 bases). With 3 bases removed from V and 5 bases from J, the gap between germline ends came to 17 bases. The CDR3 runs to 15 residues. In germline, CDR1 is MNHEY, CDR2 SMNVEV (reference sequence).

The rearrangement uses TRBV7-8 and TRBJ2-1; 10 bases are a match to TRBD2. The CDR3 spans 16 residues. CDR1 and CDR2 (germline): SGHVS, FQNEAQ. J gave up 3 bases and V 5 bases, and 7 bases lay outside the gene matches. The CDR3 coding sequence is TGTGCCAGCAGCCCCCACCTAGCGGGAGTCTACAATGAGCAGTTCTTC. Protein sequence: CASSPHLAGVYNEQFF.

V and J are TRBV18 and TRBJ2-1; 9 bases are shared with TRBD1. The CDR3 runs 16 residues. Trimming took 3 bases from V and 7 from J; bases not matched to a gene: 10. CDR1 KGHSH and CDR2 LQKENI come from the germline V gene. DNA for the CDR3: TGTGCCAGCTCACCGATCCCGGGACAGGGTCAGAATGAGCAGTTCTTC. This codes for CASSPIPGQGQNEQFF.

The chain is built from TRBV7-9 and TRBJ1-4, with unresolved D. From germline, CDR1 is SEHNR and CDR2 FQNEAQ (reference sequence). The CDR3 contains 15 residues. Trimming cost V 5 bases and J 8 bases, with 18 bases left between them. DNA for the CDR3: TGTGCCAGCAGCCAGTCAGGTGGCCTCTACGAAAAACTGTTTTTT. Residues: CASSQSGGLYEKLFF.

The chain combines TRBV7-6 with TRBJ2-3; D remains unclear. Germline V gene lookup returns CDR1 SGHVS and CDR2 FNYEAQ. The CDR3 sequence is 16 residues long. Trimming pared 1 base from V and 0 bases from J, leaving 11 bases between. The CDR3 sequence is CASSLEGGTSTDTQYF. In nucleotides, the CDR3 is TGTGCCAGCAGCTTAGAGGGCGGAACTAGCACAGATACGCAGTATTTT. Full variable domain (outside the CDR3, taken from reference TRBV7-6 and TRBJ2-3): GAGVSQSPRYKVTKRGQDVALRCDPISGHVSLYWYRQALGQGPEFLTYFNYEAQQDKSGLPNDRFSAERPEGSISTLTIQRTEQRDSAMYRCASSLEGGTSTDTQYFGPGTRLTVL.

The CDR3 region has the DNA TGTGCCAGCAGTGAAGAGGGCAACGCCGGGGAGCTGTTTTTT. Amino acids: CASSEEGNAGELFF. V and J are TRBV2 and TRBJ2-2; D remains unclear. The germline V gene encodes CDR1 SNHLY and CDR2 FYNNEI. The CDR3 is made up of 14 amino acids. V was trimmed by 1 base and J by 6 bases, leaving 9 bases between them.

This clonotype was seen only a few times. The V call is TRBV9, the J call TRBJ2-7; D uncertain. The CDR3 totals 12 residues. Looked up from germline, CDR1 is SGDLS and CDR2 is YYNGEE. The germline V and J ends were trimmed by 0 bases and 7 bases, with 8 bases remaining between them. CDR3 sequence reads: CASSVDGFEQYF. CDR3 nucleotide sequence: TGTGCCAGCAGCGTAGACGGGTTTGAGCAGTACTTC.

The V and J genes are TRBV7-2 and TRBJ2-1, with D possibly matching TRBD2 (5 bases). Germline loops: CDR1 SGHTA, CDR2 FQGNSA. CDR3 length equals 15 residues. The V and J ends lost 3 bases and 4 bases respectively, with 13 bases between them. The CDR3 DNA reads TGTGCCAGCAGCTTCGTCTCAGGCGGGTACAATGAGCAGTTCTTC. Its protein product is CASSFVSGGYNEQFF.

The CDR3 DNA sequence: TGTGCCAGCAGCTACCCGCCACAGGGAACGATTCAACGGCCGCAGTACTTC. Protein: CASSYPPQGTIQRPQYF. The genes are TRBV7-9 and TRBJ2-7; TRBD1 might be the D (6 bases). CDR3 length equals 17 residues. Looked up from germline, CDR1 is SEHNR and CDR2 is FQNEAQ (reference sequence). Trimming took off 4 bases at V and 9 bases at J, with 28 bases between the two ends.

The count of this clonotype is one. V usage is TRBV30 and J usage is TRBJ2-1, with TRBD2 matching 13 bases. After removal of 0 bases from V and 11 bases from J, the junction contained 13 bases not matched to a gene. The CDR3 has 17 residues. The V gene's germline CDR1 is GTSNPN and CDR2 SVGIG (reference sequence). The CDR3 reads CAWSVSGTSGRAGKQFF. CDR3 coding DNA: TGTGCCTGGAGTGTATCCGGAACTAGCGGGAGGGCCGGAAAGCAGTTCTTC.

The V call is TRBV5-1, the J call TRBJ2-1; a possible D gene is TRBD2 (6 bases). Trimming took off 0 bases at V and 8 bases at J, with 12 bases between the two ends. Germline V gene data show CDR1 as SGHRS and CDR2 as YFSETQ. The CDR3 contains 14 residues. The chain's CDR3 is CASSLAGAGDEQFF. The CDR3 DNA reads as TGCGCCAGCAGCTTGGCCGGAGCGGGCGATGAGCAGTTCTTC.

This clonotype was seen ten or more times. The CDR3 loop reads CASSAPGGGNEQFF. CDR3 DNA: TGTGCCAGCAGCGCCCCGGGGGGGGGCAATGAGCAGTTCTTC. This sequence joins TRBV7-9 and TRBJ2-1; TRBD2 matches at 8 bases. The CDR3 extends over 14 amino acids. Trimming took 5 bases from V and 6 from J; bases not matched to a gene: 6. Germline CDR1 and CDR2: SEHNR and FQNEAQ (reference sequence).

The genes are TRBV28 and TRBJ2-1, with TRBD1 identical over 9 bases. This CDR3 contains 15 residues. V dropped 5 bases and J dropped 4; count of bases not matched to a gene: 6. Per germline, CDR1 MDHEN and CDR2 SYDVKM. CDR3 residues: CASSIGQGRYNEQFF. The DNA for the CDR3 is TGTGCCAGCAGTATCGGACAGGGGCGGTACAATGAGCAGTTCTTC.

The chain carries TRBV19 and TRBJ2-1, with 10 bases matching TRBD2. Per the germline V gene, CDR1 is LNHDA and CDR2 is SQIVND (reference sequence). Unmatched junction bases numbered 10, after V lost 1 base and J lost 4 bases. CDR3 length: 18 amino acids. CDR3 sequence (DNA): TGTGCCAGTAGTATAGGACAGGGAGCTAGCGGGGGTTACAATGAGCAGTTCTTC. The encoded protein is CASSIGQGASGGYNEQFF. Complete variable domain (other parts from reference TRBV19 and TRBJ2-1): DGGITQSPKYLFRKEGQNVTLSCEQNLNHDAMYWYRQDPGQGLRLIYYSQIVNDFQKGDIAEGYSVSREKKESFPLTVTSAQKNPTAFYLCASSIGQGASGGYNEQFFGPGTRLTVL.

This clonotype appeared many times. The rearrangement uses TRBV7-2 and TRBJ2-1; D possibly corresponds to TRBD2 (6 bases). In germline, CDR1 is SGHTA, CDR2 FQGNSA. Between the trimmed V and J ends, which lost 5 bases and 7 bases, there was a span of 21 bases. This CDR3 has 16 amino acids. CDR3 in amino acids: CASSPGGARGWNEQFF. In DNA form, the CDR3 reads TGTGCCAGCAGCCCCGGGGGAGCCCGAGGATGGAATGAGCAGTTCTTC. The entire variable domain, with the rest obtained from reference TRBV7-2 and TRBJ2-1, is as follows: GAGVSQSPSNKVTEKGKDVELRCDPISGHTALYWYRQSLGQGLEFLIYFQGNSAPDKSGLPSDRFSAERTGGSVSTLTIQRTQQEDSAVYLCASSPGGARGWNEQFFGPGTRLTVL.

This clonotype was observed a handful of times. J is TRBJ1-5 and V is TRBV5-1; the D is unclear. The CDR3 sequence is 16 residues long. Germline V CDR1 and CDR2: SGHRS, YFSETQ. V was clipped by 2 bases and J by 2 bases, with 14 bases between them. The chain's CDR3 is CASSFGPPSGNQPQHF. The CDR3 nucleotides are TGCGCCAGCAGCTTTGGACCCCCGTCTGGCAATCAGCCCCAGCATTTT.

In this sample, this clonotype turned up a few times. V gene TRBV5-6 combines with J gene TRBJ2-5, with TRBD2 matching 7 bases. The germline V gene encodes CDR1 SGHDT and CDR2 YYEEEE. Trimming at V came to 4 bases and at J to 3 bases, leaving 12 bases not matched to a gene. This CDR3 is built from 16 residues. The CDR3 sequence is CASSGWDYPAKETQYF. Here the CDR3 DNA reads TGTGCCAGCAGCGGGTGGGACTACCCCGCCAAAGAGACCCAGTACTTC. Supplemented by reference TRBV5-6 and TRBJ2-5, the full variable domain reads DAGVTQSPTHLIKTRGQQVTLRCSPKSGHDTVSWYQQALGQGPQFIFQYYEEEERQRGNFPDRFSGHQFPNYSSELNVNALLLGDSALYLCASSGWDYPAKETQYFGPGTRLLVL.

The chain combines TRBV29-1 with TRBJ2-5; 9 bases align to TRBD1. This CDR3 region has 12 residues. Per the germline V gene, CDR1 is SQVTM and CDR2 is ANQGSEA. Losses at the gene ends were 6 bases for V and 5 bases for J; bases not matched to a gene: 4. Here the CDR3 reads CSVYTGGETQYF. The CDR3 DNA is TGCAGCGTATACACAGGGGGCGAGACCCAGTACTTC.

This clonotype showed up just a few times. V and J are TRBV7-2 and TRBJ2-3; D not certain. Germline CDR1 is SGHTA and CDR2 is FQGNSA. V was pared by 6 bases and J by 2 bases, with 12 bases between. This CDR3 has 14 amino acids. The CDR3 sequence is CASRGYIDTDTQYF. CDR3 in DNA: TGTGCCAGCAGGGGGTACATTGACACAGATACGCAGTATTTT.

The chain links TRBV27 to TRBJ1-1, with no clear D. Between the trimmed V and J ends, which lost 8 bases and 2 bases, there was a span of 6 bases. CDR1 is MNHEY and CDR2 is SMNVEV in the germline V gene (reference sequence). The CDR3 covers 11 residues. The CDR3 sequence is CASLRNTEAFF. CDR3 DNA: TGTGCCAGCCTCAGAAACACTGAAGCTTTCTTT.